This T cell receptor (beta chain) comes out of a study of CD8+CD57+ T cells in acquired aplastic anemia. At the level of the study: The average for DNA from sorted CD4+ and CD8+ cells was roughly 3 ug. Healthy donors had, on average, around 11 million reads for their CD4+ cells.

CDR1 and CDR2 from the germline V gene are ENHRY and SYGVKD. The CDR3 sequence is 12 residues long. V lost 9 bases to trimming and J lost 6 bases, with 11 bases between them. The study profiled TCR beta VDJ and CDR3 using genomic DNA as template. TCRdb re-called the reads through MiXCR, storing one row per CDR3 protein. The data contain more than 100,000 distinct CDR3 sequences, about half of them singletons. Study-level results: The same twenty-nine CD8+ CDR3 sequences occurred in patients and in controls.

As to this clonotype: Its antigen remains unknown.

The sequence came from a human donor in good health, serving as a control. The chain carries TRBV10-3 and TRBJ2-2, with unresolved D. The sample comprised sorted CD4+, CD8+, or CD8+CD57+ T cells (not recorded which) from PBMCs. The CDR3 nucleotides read TGTGCCATTAGTCAGACCGCCGGGGAGCTGTTTTTT. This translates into CAISQTAGELFF.